The 13 T cell receptor beta chains below all came from one sample that was sequenced in a study of vaccination effects on CD4 cells after COVID-19. The method was immunoSEQ multiplex PCR; TCRdb's version includes in-frame clones alone and lacks a portion of them. Here the sample spans 23,000 or so clones, about four fifths being singletons. Sequencing in the ViraFEST assay came after antigen-specific CD4+ T cells had been expanded with viral peptide pools, which were used to stimulate PBMC. CD4+ T cell isolation took place after less than 13 days of culture. Two doses of either BNT162b2 or mRNA-1273 were given to each participant. No antigen has been identified for these receptors. Sequencing was performed on CD4+ T cells from PBMCs cultured with SARS-CoV-2 spike peptides, taken after COVID-19 vaccination. The origin of the receptors is a human donor who received a COVID-19 vaccine. Some clones in this sample may be carry-over from other donors' samples.

The V gene is TRBV5-4, the J gene TRBJ2-5; no firm D call. Germline values: CDR1 SGHNT, CDR2 YYREEE (reference sequence). This CDR3 comprises 15 residues. The germline V and J ends were trimmed by 0 bases and 4 bases, with 13 bases remaining between them. CDR3 sequence reads: CASSLAAGGIETQYF. In DNA, the CDR3 is TGTGCCAGCAGCTTGGCAGCTGGCGGTATAGAGACCCAGTACTTC.

The chain employs TRBV3-1 (or the pseudogene TRBV3-2) and TRBJ2-1, with D possibly matching TRBD1 (6 bases). Looked up from germline, CDR1 is LGHDT and CDR2 is YNNKEL (reference sequence). The CDR3 loop spans 12 amino acids. V shed 4 bases and J shed 13 bases, with 14 bases lying between them. CDR3 sequence: CASSPLHREQFF. In DNA form, the CDR3 reads TGTGCCAGCAGCCCTTTACACAGGGAACAGTTCTTC.

The chain carries TRBV19 and TRBJ2-5; 9 bases are a match to TRBD1. CDR1 and CDR2 (germline): LNHDA, SQIVND (reference sequence). CDR3 length equals 13 residues. The V segment lost 10 bases and the J segment 7 bases; nucleotides outside the gene matches: 10. The CDR3 DNA sequence: TGTGCCACCGCACCGGGACAGGGTTCGACCCAGTACTTC. It specifies CATAPGQGSTQYF.

V usage is TRBV24-1 and J usage is TRBJ2-1; D call uncertain. Germline CDR1 and CDR2: KGHDR and SFDVKD. CDR3 length: 16 amino acids. Trimming pared 4 bases from V and 4 bases from J, leaving 16 bases between. CDR3 amino acids: CATSDPGLGKYNEQFF. CDR3 DNA sequence: TGTGCCACCAGTGACCCCGGGCTGGGGAAATACAATGAGCAGTTCTTC.

This clone was seen once. The chain employs TRBV5-1 and TRBJ2-3; 11 nucleotides line up with TRBD2. The ends lost 0 bases at V and 4 bases at J; junction bases unmatched: 10. The germline CDR1 and CDR2 sequences are SGHRS and YFSETQ. CDR3 size: 18 residues. DNA for the CDR3: TGCGCCAGCAGCTTGGTTGGCGGTAGCGGGGGGGCCCCAGATACGCAGTATTTT. Protein: CASSLVGGSGGAPDTQYF. The variable domain in full, with the rest retrieved from reference TRBV5-1 and TRBJ2-3, is KAGVTQTPRYLIKTRGQQVTLSCSPISGHRSVSWYQQTPGQGLQFLFEYFSETQRNKGNFPGRFSGRQFSNSRSEMNVSTLELGDSALYLCASSLVGGSGGAPDTQYFGPGTRLTVL.

This chain joins TRBV2 and TRBJ1-5, with D maybe TRBD1 (5 bases). Germline V gives CDR1 SNHLY, CDR2 FYNNEI. This CDR3 has 15 amino acids. Deletions cut 4 bases from V and 3 bases from J, with 13 bases between. This CDR3 reads CASSGDSPNNQPQHF. CDR3 DNA sequence: TGTGCCAGCAGTGGTGACAGTCCCAACAATCAGCCCCAGCATTTT.

V usage is TRBV2 and J usage is TRBJ2-7; D perhaps matches TRBD1 (5 bases). The CDR3 contains 13 residues. Germline-derived CDR1 and CDR2 are SNHLY and FYNNEI. V was trimmed by 4 bases and J by 3 bases, leaving 10 bases between them. The CDR3 sequence: CASSAGILYEQYV. CDR3 DNA sequence: TGTGCCAGCAGTGCAGGGATCCTCTACGAGCAGTACGTC.

This chain connects TRBV18 to TRBJ1-2; D is unclear. The germline V gene encodes CDR1 KGHSH and CDR2 LQKENI. The CDR3 consists of 14 residues. Trimming removed 1 base at V and 0 bases at J, with 6 bases between. This chain's CDR3 is CASSPQGTNYGYTF. The CDR3, as DNA: TGTGCCAGCTCACCACAGGGCACTAACTATGGCTACACCTTC.

The chain carries TRBV6-6 and TRBJ1-5, with D possibly being TRBD1 (5 bases). The germline V gene encodes CDR1 MNHNY and CDR2 SVGAGI (reference sequence). The ends were cut back, 6 bases at V and 0 bases at J, with 15 bases in the middle. The CDR3 runs to 16 residues. CDR3 in amino acids: CASSLVGTYSNQPQHF. CDR3 sequence (DNA): TGTGCCAGCAGCCTCGTAGGGACTTATAGCAATCAGCCCCAGCATTTT.

The V gene is TRBV19, the J gene TRBJ2-2; TRBD2 is a possible D gene (7 bases). Trimming left V 3 bases short and J 5 bases short, with 16 bases between. The CDR3 is 16 residues long. Germline assignment: CDR1 LNHDA and CDR2 SQIVND (reference sequence). The CDR3 protein is CASSMGPGRGTGELFF. CDR3 in DNA: TGTGCCAGTAGTATGGGTCCTGGGAGGGGGACCGGGGAGCTGTTTTTT.

The chain uses TRBV6-5 and TRBJ2-3, with D unclear. V was clipped by 5 bases and J by 7 bases, with 13 bases between them. This CDR3 region has 13 residues. Germline V gene sequence: CDR1 MNHEY, CDR2 SVGAGI. CDR3 nucleotides: TGTGCCAGCAGTCTCGAGCGCAGCAATACGCAGTATTTT. Its protein is CASSLERSNTQYF.

This clone appeared once. The chain employs TRBV19 and TRBJ1-2; 12 nucleotides align to TRBD1. The CDR3 consists of 16 residues. CDR1 and CDR2 from the germline V gene are LNHDA and SQIVND (reference sequence). The J segment lost 5 bases and the V segment lost 4 bases, leaving 8 bases of the junction unmatched. The CDR3 sequence: CASSTSGTGGLYGYTF. The CDR3, as DNA: TGTGCCAGTAGTACCTCCGGGACAGGGGGCCTTTATGGCTACACCTTC.

This chain uses TRBV6-5 with TRBJ1-1, with unresolved D. This CDR3 spans 12 amino acids. Germline V CDR1 and CDR2: MNHEY, SVGAGI. The ends were cut back, 6 bases at V and 5 bases at J, with 10 bases in the middle. CDR3 sequence reads: CASRIGETEAFF. Here the CDR3 DNA reads TGTGCCAGCAGGATCGGGGAAACTGAAGCTTTCTTT.